Listed below are T cell receptor beta chains from one sample, sequenced in a study of blood T cell repertoires in COVID-19. The protocol was immunoSEQ multiplex PCR, while the TCRdb copy is restricted to in-frame clones and leaves out a portion. The sample includes approximately 250,000 clones, 85% to 90% of them seen just once. The sample comprised PBMCs or T cells enriched from blood (not recorded which). The source is a woman in her twenties or thirties with acute COVID-19. The CDR3 runs from the conserved cysteine through the conserved F or W.

>TRBV7-9
CASSRGTSGVSSYNEQFF
>TRBV6-5
CASSSLAGGAKNIQYF
>TRBV6-2/TRBV6-3
CASSYSWAGGENIQYF
>TRBV3-1/TRBV3-2
CASSPPFTTGENSPLHF
>TRBV4-3
CASSQSRSPGLAGRTDTQYF
>TRBV19
CATATVSSGNTIYF
>TRBV10-1
CASSESNGRAVVEQFF
>TRBV5-1
CASSLGTGPNTGELFF
>TRBV4-1
CASSQTNTNTEAFF
>TRBV7-8
CASVSSGKLSEQYF
>TRBV29-1
CSVEDTGGYSGANVLTF
>TRBV2
CASSASGGEKLFF
>TRBV28
CASSFWSWSGINTGELFF
>TRBV12-3/TRBV12-4
CASTVGGPDTQYF
>TRBV4-1
CASSQTSGSFYEQYF
>TRBV10-3
CAISEPKGGGTDTQYF
>TRBV28
CASSPIHLGGGMVYEQYF
>TRBV18
CASSRLAGGFYEQYF
>TRBV28
CASSLIDSTIYF
>TRBV5-5
CASSTAGQMSLGGANVLTF
>TRBV19
CASPQVSGRATGELFF
>TRBV12-3/TRBV12-4
CASSLRGETQYF
>TRBV4-3
CASSQGSGSTDTQYF
>TRBV4-3
CASSQGSRGYTF
>TRBV3-1/TRBV3-2
CASSPTFAAGGPDTQYF
>TRBV28
CATPRDRGVNTGELFF
>TRBV5-1
CASSSGGGRAKVDTQYF
>TRBV11-2
CASSLGTGWNEQFF
>TRBV28
CASNGQDNSGNTIYF
>TRBV28
CASSLPTGGDEKLFF
>TRBV29-1
CSVEDAGGQGLIREQFF
>TRBV28
CASSPGTGSSYEQYF
>TRBV19
CASSIVPGSSGNTIYF
>TRBV7-9
CASSGRTASGSWGDTQYF
>TRBV7-2
CASNRQGALNSPLHF
>TRBV19
CATNSGAGTGATGQYF
>TRBV14
CASSPYTGYGEKYEQYF
>TRBV6-5
CASRGRGYEQYF
>TRBV24-1
CATSDTGTDTQYF
>TRBV28
CASSLTDTQYF
>TRBV25-1
CASSGHNNQPQHF
>TRBV29-1
CSVVPPLGVDQETQYF
>TRBV5-6
CASNTGAGPKNIQYF
>TRBV3-1/TRBV3-2
CASSQGLTSGTNTGELFF
>TRBV21-1
CASSKGGPKGLGGYTF
>TRBV6-5
CASSYSESGNEQFF
>TRBV28
CASSSGQGALQYF
>TRBV9
CASSKELEYYGYTF
>TRBV6-5
CASSLTGDSNQPQHF